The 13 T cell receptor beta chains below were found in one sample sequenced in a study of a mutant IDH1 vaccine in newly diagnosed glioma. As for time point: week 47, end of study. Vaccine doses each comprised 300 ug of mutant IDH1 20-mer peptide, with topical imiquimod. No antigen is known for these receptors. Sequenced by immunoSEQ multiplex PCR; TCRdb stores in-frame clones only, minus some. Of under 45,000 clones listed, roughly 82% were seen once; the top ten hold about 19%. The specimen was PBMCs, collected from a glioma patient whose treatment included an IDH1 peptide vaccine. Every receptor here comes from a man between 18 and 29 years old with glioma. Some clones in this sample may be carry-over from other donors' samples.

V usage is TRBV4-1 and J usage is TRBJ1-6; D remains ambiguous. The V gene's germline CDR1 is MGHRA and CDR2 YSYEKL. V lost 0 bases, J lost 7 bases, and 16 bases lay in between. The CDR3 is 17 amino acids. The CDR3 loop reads CASSQDQRGIGNSPLHF. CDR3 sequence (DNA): TGCGCCAGCAGCCAAGATCAGCGGGGAATCGGAAATTCACCCCTCCACTTT.

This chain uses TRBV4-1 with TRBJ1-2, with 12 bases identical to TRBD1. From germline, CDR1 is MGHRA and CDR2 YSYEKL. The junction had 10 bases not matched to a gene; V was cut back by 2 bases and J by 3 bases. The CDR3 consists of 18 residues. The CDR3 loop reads CASSQNKGQGATYYGYTF. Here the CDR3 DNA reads TGCGCCAGCAGCCAAAATAAGGGACAGGGGGCGACCTACTATGGCTACACCTTC.

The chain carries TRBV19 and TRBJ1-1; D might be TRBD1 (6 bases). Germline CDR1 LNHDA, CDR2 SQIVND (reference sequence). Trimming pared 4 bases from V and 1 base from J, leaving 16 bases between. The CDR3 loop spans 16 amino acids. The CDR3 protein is CASSTQLTGTNTEAFF. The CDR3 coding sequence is TGTGCCAGTAGTACTCAATTGACAGGAACGAACACTGAAGCTTTCTTT. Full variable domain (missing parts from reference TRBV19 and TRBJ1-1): DGGITQSPKYLFRKEGQNVTLSCEQNLNHDAMYWYRQDPGQGLRLIYYSQIVNDFQKGDIAEGYSVSREKKESFPLTVTSAQKNPTAFYLCASSTQLTGTNTEAFFGQGTRLTVV.

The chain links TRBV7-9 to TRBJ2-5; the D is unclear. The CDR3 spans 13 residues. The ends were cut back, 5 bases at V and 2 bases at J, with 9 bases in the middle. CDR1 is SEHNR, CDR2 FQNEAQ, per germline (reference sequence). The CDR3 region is CASSRRAQETQYF. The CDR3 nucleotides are TGTGCCAGCAGCCGAAGGGCTCAAGAGACCCAGTACTTC.

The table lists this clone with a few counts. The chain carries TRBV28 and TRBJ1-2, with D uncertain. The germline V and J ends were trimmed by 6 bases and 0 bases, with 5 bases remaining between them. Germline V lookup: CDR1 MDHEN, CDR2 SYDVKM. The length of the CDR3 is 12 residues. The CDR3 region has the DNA TGTGCCAGCAGGGTTGCTAACTATGGCTACACCTTC. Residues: CASRVANYGYTF.

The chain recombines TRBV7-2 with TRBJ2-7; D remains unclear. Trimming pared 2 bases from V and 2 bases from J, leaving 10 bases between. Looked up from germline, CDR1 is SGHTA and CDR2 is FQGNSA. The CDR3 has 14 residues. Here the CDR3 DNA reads TGTGCCAGCAGCTTATCCGACGGAGCCTACGAGCAGTACTTC. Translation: CASSLSDGAYEQYF.

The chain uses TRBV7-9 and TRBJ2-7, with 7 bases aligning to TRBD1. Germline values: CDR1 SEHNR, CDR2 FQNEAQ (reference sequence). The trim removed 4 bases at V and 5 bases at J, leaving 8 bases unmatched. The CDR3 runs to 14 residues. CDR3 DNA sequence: TGTGCCAGCAGCTGGGACAGCGTAATGGACGAGCAGTACTTC. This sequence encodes CASSWDSVMDEQYF.

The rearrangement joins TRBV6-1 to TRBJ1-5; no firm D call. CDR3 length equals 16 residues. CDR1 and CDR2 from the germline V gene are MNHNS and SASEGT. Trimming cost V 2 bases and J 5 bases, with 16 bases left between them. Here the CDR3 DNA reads TGTGCCAGCAGTGAATTCGTGGCCCTTAGGCATCAGCCCCAGCATTTT. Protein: CASSEFVALRHQPQHF.

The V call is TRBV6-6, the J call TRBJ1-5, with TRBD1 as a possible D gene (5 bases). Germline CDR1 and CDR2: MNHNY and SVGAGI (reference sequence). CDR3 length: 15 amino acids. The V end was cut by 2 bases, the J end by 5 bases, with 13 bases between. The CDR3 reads CASSYGRGRDQPQHF. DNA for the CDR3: TGTGCCAGCAGTTACGGTCGGGGACGGGATCAGCCCCAGCATTTT.

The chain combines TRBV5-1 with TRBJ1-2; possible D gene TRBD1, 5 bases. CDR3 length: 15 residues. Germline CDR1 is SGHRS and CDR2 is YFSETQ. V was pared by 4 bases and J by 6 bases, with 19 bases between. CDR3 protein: CASSTLSGQGHGYTF. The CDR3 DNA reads TGCGCCAGCAGCACTCTGTCTGGGCAGGGCCATGGCTACACCTTC.

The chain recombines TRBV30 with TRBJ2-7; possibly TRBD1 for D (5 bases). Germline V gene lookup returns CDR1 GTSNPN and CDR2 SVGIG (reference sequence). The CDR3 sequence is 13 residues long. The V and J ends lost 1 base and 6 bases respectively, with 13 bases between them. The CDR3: CAWSGQPGAEQYF. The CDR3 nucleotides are TGTGCCTGGAGTGGACAGCCTGGGGCCGAGCAGTACTTC.

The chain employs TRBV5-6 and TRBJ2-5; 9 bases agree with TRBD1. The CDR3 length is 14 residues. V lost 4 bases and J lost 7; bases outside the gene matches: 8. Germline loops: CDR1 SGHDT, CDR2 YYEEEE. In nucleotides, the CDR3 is TGTGCCAGCAGCGCGGGACAGGGAATCGGGACCCAGTACTTC. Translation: CASSAGQGIGTQYF.

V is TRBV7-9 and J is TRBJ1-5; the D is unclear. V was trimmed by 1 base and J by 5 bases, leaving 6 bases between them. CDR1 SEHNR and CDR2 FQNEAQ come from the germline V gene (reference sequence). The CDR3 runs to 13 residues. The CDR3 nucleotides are TGTGCCAGCAGCTTAGGTGACTATCAGCCCCAGCATTTT. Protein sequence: CASSLGDYQPQHF.